The clone carrying this T cell receptor beta chain was observed many times. Its antigen is currently unknown. The data belong to a study of T-cell memory formation after mild COVID-19. Overall study: TCR clusters were mostly confined to one donor each.

Using its own MiXCR run on the 5' RACE reads, TCRdb lists one record per CDR3 protein. This table has under 300,000 distinct CDR3 sequences, roughly 8.2% appearing once. Study-level findings and limits: Clones shrinking between day 15 and 85 showed a balanced CD4/CD8 split, and those that grew later tilted toward CD4+. Second-wave clones peaking on day 37 lacked confirmed SARS-CoV-2 specificity. Certain responding clones were present in pre-infection memory, suggesting participation of cross-reactive memory.

The CDR3 spans 15 residues. V lost 7 bases to trimming and J lost 3 bases; unmatched junction nucleotides: 8. Germline CDR1 reads MDHEN; CDR2 reads SYDVKM. This rearrangement joins TRBV28 to TRBJ1-4; 7 bases align to TRBD1. Input material: PBMCs or a T cell subset sorted from them (not recorded which). The sequence derives from a man younger than 35 who had mild COVID-19 (a few samples of this study predate the infection). Cell type and time point are not known. The CDR3 protein is CASTLTGTANEKLFF. CDR3 in DNA: TGTGCCAGCACCCTAACCGGGACAGCTAATGAAAAACTGTTTTTT. Based on the CDR3 plus reference TRBV28 and TRBJ1-4, the full variable domain is DVKVTQSSRYLVKRTGEKVFLECVQDMDHENMFWYRQDPGLGLRLIYFSYDVKMKEKGDIPEGYSVSREKKERFSLILESASTNQTSMYLCASTLTGTANEKLFFGSGTQLSVL.